This T cell receptor beta chain was observed in a study of Ad26.COV2.S vaccination and SARS-CoV-2 variants. Study summary: Donor participated within the Ad26.COV2.S arm of the COV1001 trial. Study-level results: Spike-specific responses of CD8+ and CD4+ T cells were reported to display substantial breadth after vaccination. In TCR breadth and depth analyses, total T cell responses may have been underestimated.

Points on this clone: Its antigen is unidentified. The same CDR3 can be traced to other DNA sequences in this sample.

Clones were read by immunoSEQ multiplex PCR, and TCRdb kept only the in-frame ones, dropping some. This table holds around 340,000 clones, about 86% found once. Stated treatment: about 20 received Ad26.COV2.S at low or high dose, single or two shots; several received placebo; per-sample allocation not given. Vaccine and placebo recipients were sampled on day 63 after the first injection. It was an adult aged 18-55 years in Boston who was the donor. Trimming took off 2 bases at V and 2 bases at J, with 10 bases between the two ends. The CDR3 spans 14 residues. Germline loops: CDR1 MNHEY, CDR2 SMNVEV (reference sequence).

This TCR derives from a person aged 18 to 59 who received the Ad26.COV2.S COVID-19 vaccine or a placebo. The J gene is TRBJ2-7, the V gene TRBV27, with D possibly being TRBD2 (6 bases). The material was peripheral blood, obtained in a trial of Ad26.COV2.S vaccine versus placebo. DNA of the CDR3: TGTGCCAGCAGTTTAGGCGGGGCCACCTACGAGCAGTACTTC. Its protein is CASSLGGATYEQYF.